This T cell receptor beta chain was found in a study of chronic HIV infection and antiretroviral therapy. Using its own MiXCR run on the 5' RACE reads, TCRdb lists one record per CDR3 protein. This sample yields about 48,000 distinct CDR3 sequences, of which under 20% are seen a single time; 2.5% to 3% belongs to the top ten. This receptor was obtained from an adult who had HIV and had not received antiretroviral therapy, or was an uninfected healthy control (not recorded which). Specimen: peripheral blood.

CDR3 nucleotide sequence: TGTGCCAGCACCCGACGGGACGCAACTAATGAAAAACTGTTTTTT. It is translated as CASTRRDATNEKLFF. The chain employs TRBV2 and TRBJ1-4; tentatively, D is TRBD1 (5 bases). The CDR3 is 15 residues long. The ends were cut back, 7 bases at V and 0 bases at J, with 12 bases in the middle. CDR1 and CDR2 from the germline V gene are SNHLY and FYNNEI.